This TCR beta chain was profiled in a study of blood T cell repertoires in COVID-19. The CDR3 has 15 residues. Germline V CDR1 and CDR2: SGHNT, YENEEA. V lost 1 base and J lost 1, with 9 bases in between. Assay used: immunoSEQ multiplex PCR; TCRdb lists only in-frame clones, some missing. The repertoire has about 220,000 clones, about 85% of them found once; the top ten carry 15% to 20%. The chain recombines TRBV11-3 with TRBJ2-3, with D possibly being TRBD1 (6 bases). The origin of this receptor is a man aged 25 to 40 with active or convalescent COVID-19. The sequenced material came from peripheral blood. CDR3 amino acids: CASSLGGPGTDTQYF. CDR3 DNA: TGTGCCAGCAGCTTAGGGGGGCCCGGCACAGATACGCAGTATTTT.